The 19 T cell receptor beta chains reported below all come from one sample, sequenced in a study of shared clonotypes between healthy human individuals. The data were produced by immunoSEQ multiplex PCR, yet TCRdb's version contains in-frame clones alone and is incomplete. Of about 680,000 clones detected, around four fifths appear once; the ten largest clones hold 1.5% to 2%. The specimen was memory CD4+ T cells sorted from blood. Subset in this sample: CD45RA-negative fraction. The receptors derive from a woman younger than 45 in good health.

Concerning this clone: This sample includes further DNA sequences coding for the same CDR3. Here the CDR3 reads CASSQETSGRYEQYF. The CDR3 DNA sequence: TGCGCCAGCAGCCAAGAGACTAGCGGGAGGTATGAGCAGTACTTC. The chain combines TRBV4-1 with TRBJ2-7; 13 nucleotides agree with TRBD2. CDR3 length: 15 residues. Germline loops: CDR1 MGHRA, CDR2 YSYEKL. V shed 0 bases, J shed 7 bases, and the junction held 3 bases outside the gene matches.

The chain employs TRBV5-1 and TRBJ2-3; TRBD2 aligns across 10 bases. The CDR3 is 15 residues long. The germline V gene has CDR1 SGHRS and CDR2 YFSETQ. With 4 bases clipped from V and 0 bases from J, the junction kept 2 bases outside the gene matches. CDR3 loop: CASSQTSGSTDTQYF. Here the CDR3 DNA reads TGCGCCAGCAGCCAGACTAGCGGGAGCACAGATACGCAGTATTTT.

The chain combines TRBV4-1 with TRBJ1-5; tentatively, D is TRBD1 (5 bases). The CDR3 contains 16 residues. Germline loops: CDR1 MGHRA, CDR2 YSYEKL. V lost 0 bases and J lost 6, with 15 bases in between. CDR3 protein: CASSQDFRTNRQPQHF. CDR3 in DNA: TGCGCCAGCAGCCAAGATTTTCGGACAAATCGTCAGCCCCAGCATTTT.

About this clone: Other DNA sequences in the same sample also yield this CDR3. This chain connects TRBV6-5 to TRBJ2-7; 9 bases are a match to TRBD1. The junction had 3 bases not matched to a gene; V was cut back by 5 bases and J by 1 base. CDR1 is MNHEY, CDR2 SVGAGI, per germline. The CDR3 contains 14 residues. In nucleotides, the CDR3 is TGTGCCAGCAGTAGAGGACAGGGGTCCTACGAGCAGTACTTC. It translates to CASSRGQGSYEQYF.

The chain uses TRBV20-1 and TRBJ2-5, with D perhaps TRBD2 (5 bases). Trimming cost V 3 bases and J 5 bases, with 7 bases left between them. The CDR3 runs to 11 residues. CDR1 and CDR2 (germline): DFQATT, SNEGSKA (reference sequence). The CDR3 protein is CSARTKETQYF. The CDR3 nucleotides are TGCAGTGCTAGGACTAAGGAGACCCAGTACTTC.

The table lists this clone with a few counts. Other DNA sequences in the same sample also yield this CDR3. The V and J genes are TRBV7-6 and TRBJ2-1, with 9 nucleotides matching TRBD2. Germline V CDR1 and CDR2: SGHVS, FNYEAQ. Germline trimming cut 1 base from V and 6 bases from J; bases unmatched to any gene: 4. The CDR3 is made up of 15 amino acids. The CDR3: CASSLGLAGSNEQFF. The CDR3 region has the DNA TGTGCCAGCAGCTTAGGTCTAGCGGGATCCAATGAGCAGTTCTTC.

The chain combines TRBV7-2 with TRBJ1-1; D gene unclear. Germline-derived CDR1 and CDR2 are SGHTA and FQGNSA. V dropped 1 base and J dropped 7 bases, with 7 bases sitting between them. The CDR3 covers 12 residues. The DNA of the CDR3 is TGTGCCAGCAGCTTAGGATGGGGTGAAGCTTTCTTT. Its protein is CASSLGWGEAFF.

The chain combines TRBV23-1 with TRBJ2-1; D is unclear. TRBV23-1 counts as an open reading frame of uncertain function. Trimming removed 6 bases at V and 4 bases at J, with 16 bases between. The CDR3 has 15 amino acids. The CDR3 loop is CASRPRSGRYNEQFF. CDR3 in DNA: TGCGCCAGCAGACCCAGGTCCGGGCGGTACAATGAGCAGTTCTTC.

This chain links TRBV9 with TRBJ1-1; D gene uncertain. The CDR3 totals 14 residues. Trimming removed 4 bases from V and 3 bases from J, with 13 bases in between. Germline V gene sequence: CDR1 SGDLS, CDR2 YYNGEE. CDR3 nucleotide sequence: TGTGCCAGCAGCTACGGGATAGCGGACACTGAAGCTTTCTTT. Protein sequence: CASSYGIADTEAFF. The complete variable domain, with remaining parts taken from reference TRBV9 and TRBJ1-1, reads DSGVTQTPKHLITATGQRVTLRCSPRSGDLSVYWYQQSLDQGLQFLIQYYNGEERAKGNILERFSAQQFPDLHSELNLSSLELGDSALYFCASSYGIADTEAFFGQGTRLTVV.

V and J are TRBV23-1 and TRBJ1-2, with 8 positions matching TRBD1. TRBV23-1 is labeled an ORF, and its function is uncertain. V dropped 1 base and J dropped 8; count of bases not matched to a gene: 6. The CDR3 extends over 14 amino acids. The CDR3 bases are TGCGCCAGCAGTCAATTTCAGGGGGCGCGGGGCTACACCTTC. The encoded protein is CASSQFQGARGYTF.

This chain joins TRBV29-1 and TRBJ2-1; D ambiguous. The CDR3 has 12 residues. Germline CDR1 is SQVTM and CDR2 is ANQGSEA. V shed 5 bases and J shed 2 bases, with 7 bases lying between them. CDR3 in DNA: TGCAGCGTTACATCAACCTACAATGAGCAGTTCTTC. This codes for CSVTSTYNEQFF.

The V gene is TRBV9, the J gene TRBJ1-1, with D perhaps TRBD1 (6 bases). The V and J ends lost 0 bases and 0 bases respectively, with 9 bases between them. Germline V lookup: CDR1 SGDLS, CDR2 YYNGEE. The CDR3 runs 15 residues. CDR3 nucleotide sequence: TGTGCCAGCAGCGTAGATGGACAGTTGAACACTGAAGCTTTCTTT. Protein sequence: CASSVDGQLNTEAFF. Combining the CDR3 with reference TRBV9 and TRBJ1-1 gives the whole variable domain DSGVTQTPKHLITATGQRVTLRCSPRSGDLSVYWYQQSLDQGLQFLIQYYNGEERAKGNILERFSAQQFPDLHSELNLSSLELGDSALYFCASSVDGQLNTEAFFGQGTRLTVV.

The chain links TRBV6-6 to TRBJ2-7; D is perhaps TRBD1 or TRBD2 (5 bases each). The germline CDR1 and CDR2 sequences are MNHNY and SVGAGI (reference sequence). V lost 2 bases and J lost 0, with 14 bases in between. The CDR3 is 16 amino acids. The CDR3 DNA sequence: TGTGCCAGCAGTTACAGGACAACGGGATCCTCCTACGAGCAGTACTTC. Residues: CASSYRTTGSSYEQYF.

Concerning this clone: One base away lies a much larger clone, so this may be a sequencing read error. Different DNA sequences within this sample yield the same CDR3. V usage is TRBV7-9 and J usage is TRBJ2-3; no reliable D call. Per germline, CDR1 SEHNR and CDR2 FQNEAQ (reference sequence). The germline V and J ends were trimmed by 5 bases and 2 bases, with 5 bases remaining between them. The CDR3 loop spans 12 amino acids. CDR3 loop: CASSPNTDTQYF. The DNA of the CDR3 is TGTGCCAGCAGCCCGAACACAGATACGCAGTATTTT.

The chain couples TRBV5-1 to TRBJ2-3, with a tentative D call TRBD2 (6 bases). Trimming stripped 6 bases from V and 6 bases from J, with 17 bases between. In germline, CDR1 is SGHRS, CDR2 YFSETQ. The CDR3 is 14 amino acids. CDR3 residues: CASTTWRDGDTQYF. CDR3 sequence (DNA): TGCGCCAGCACCACTTGGAGGGACGGCGATACGCAGTATTTT.

This clone was detected once. The V gene is TRBV4-1, the J gene TRBJ1-2; possibly TRBD1 for D (5 bases). This CDR3 comprises 15 residues. Trimming cost V 0 bases and J 5 bases, with 13 bases left between them. Looked up from germline, CDR1 is MGHRA and CDR2 is YSYEKL. The CDR3 nucleotides are TGCGCCAGCAGCCAAGATATCACCGGGGCTTATGGCTACACCTTC. Its translation is CASSQDITGAYGYTF.

The genes are TRBV5-1 and TRBJ2-7; 10 bases map to TRBD1. The CDR3 extends over 16 amino acids. In germline, CDR1 is SGHRS, CDR2 YFSETQ. J was trimmed by 3 bases and V by 3 bases; bases with no gene match: 9. The CDR3 spells CASSSAGTGVHYEQYF. The CDR3 DNA is TGCGCCAGCAGCTCGGCTGGGACAGGGGTACACTACGAGCAGTACTTC.

V gene TRBV14 combines with J gene TRBJ1-5; D is perhaps TRBD1 (6 bases). V dropped 0 bases and J dropped 2 bases, with 17 bases sitting between them. CDR3 length: 18 residues. The germline CDR1 and CDR2 sequences are SGHDN and FVKESK. The CDR3 DNA follows: TGTGCCAGCAGCCAAGACCAAAGGAGCCGACAGGGCAATCAGCCCCAGCATTTT. Protein product: CASSQDQRSRQGNQPQHF.

The DNA for the CDR3 is TGCGCCAGCAGCCCCGGGGTCATGAATCTCTATGGCTACACCTTC. It yields the protein CASSPGVMNLYGYTF. The chain joins TRBV5-1 to TRBJ1-2; D call uncertain. Trimming cost V 4 bases and J 4 bases, with 17 bases left between them. There are 15 residues in the CDR3. Per the germline V gene, CDR1 is SGHRS and CDR2 is YFSETQ.